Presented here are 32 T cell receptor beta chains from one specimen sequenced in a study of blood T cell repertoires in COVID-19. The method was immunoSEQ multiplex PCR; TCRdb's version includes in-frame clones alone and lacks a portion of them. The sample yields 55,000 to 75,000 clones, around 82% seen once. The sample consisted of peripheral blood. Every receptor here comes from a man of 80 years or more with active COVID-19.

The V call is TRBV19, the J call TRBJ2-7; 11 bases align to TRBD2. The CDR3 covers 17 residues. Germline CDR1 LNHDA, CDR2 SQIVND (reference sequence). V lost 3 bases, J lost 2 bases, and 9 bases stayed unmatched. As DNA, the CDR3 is TGTGCCAGTAGTATTAGTCTAGCGGGGGGCCCGACCTACGAGCAGTACTTC. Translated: CASSISLAGGPTYEQYF.

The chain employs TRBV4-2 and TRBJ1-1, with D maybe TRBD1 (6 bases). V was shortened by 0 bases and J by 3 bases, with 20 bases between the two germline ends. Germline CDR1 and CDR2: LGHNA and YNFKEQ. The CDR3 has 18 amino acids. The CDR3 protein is CASSQDSPRQASYTEAFF. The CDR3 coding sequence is TGTGCCAGCAGCCAAGATTCCCCCAGACAGGCTAGTTACACTGAAGCTTTCTTT.

The DNA of the CDR3 is TGTGCCAGCAGTTGGACTGAGAATCAGCCCCAGCATTTT. Amino acid sequence: CASSWTENQPQHF. V and J are TRBV2 and TRBJ1-5; no firm D call. In germline, CDR1 is SNHLY, CDR2 FYNNEI. This CDR3 region has 13 residues. Trimming took off 5 bases at V and 4 bases at J, with 9 bases between the two ends.

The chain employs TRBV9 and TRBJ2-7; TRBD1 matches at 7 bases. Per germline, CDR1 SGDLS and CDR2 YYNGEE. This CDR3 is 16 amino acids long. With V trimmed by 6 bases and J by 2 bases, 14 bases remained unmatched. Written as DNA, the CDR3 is TGTGCCAGCACCCAAGGTGGGGCGACAGGGACCTACGAGCAGTACTTC. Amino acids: CASTQGGATGTYEQYF.

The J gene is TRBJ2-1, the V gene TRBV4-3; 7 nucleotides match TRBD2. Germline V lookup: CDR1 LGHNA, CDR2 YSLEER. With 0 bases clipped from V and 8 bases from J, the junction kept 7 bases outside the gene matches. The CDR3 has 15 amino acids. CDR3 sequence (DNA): TGCGCCAGCAGCCAAGAACTAGCGTGGGGCCATGAGCAGTTCTTC. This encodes CASSQELAWGHEQFF.

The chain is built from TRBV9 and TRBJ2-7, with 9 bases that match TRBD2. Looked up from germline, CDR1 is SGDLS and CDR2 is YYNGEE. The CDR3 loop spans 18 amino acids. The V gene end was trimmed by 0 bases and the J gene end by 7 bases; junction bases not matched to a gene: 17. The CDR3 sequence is CASSVGFSGGSSVGEQYF. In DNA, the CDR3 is TGTGCCAGCAGCGTAGGGTTCAGCGGGGGGTCTTCCGTCGGAGAGCAGTACTTC.

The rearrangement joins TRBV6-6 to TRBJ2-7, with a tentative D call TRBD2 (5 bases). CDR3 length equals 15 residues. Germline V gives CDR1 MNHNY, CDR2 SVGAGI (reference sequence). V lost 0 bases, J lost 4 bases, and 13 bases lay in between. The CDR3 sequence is CASSYSTGVAYEQYF. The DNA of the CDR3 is TGTGCCAGCAGTTACTCGACCGGGGTGGCGTACGAGCAGTACTTC.

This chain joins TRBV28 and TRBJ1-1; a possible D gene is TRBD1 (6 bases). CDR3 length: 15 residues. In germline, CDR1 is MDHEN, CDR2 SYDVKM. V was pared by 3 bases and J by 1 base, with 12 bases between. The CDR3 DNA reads TGTGCCAGCAGTTTGGTCCTGACAGGGAACACTGAAGCTTTCTTT. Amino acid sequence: CASSLVLTGNTEAFF.

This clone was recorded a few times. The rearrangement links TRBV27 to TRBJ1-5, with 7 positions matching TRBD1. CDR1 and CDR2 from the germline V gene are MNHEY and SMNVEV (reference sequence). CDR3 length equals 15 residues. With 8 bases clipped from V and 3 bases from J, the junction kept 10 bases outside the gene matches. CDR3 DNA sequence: TGTGCCAGCGGCAGAACCGGGACAGACAATCAGCCCCAGCATTTT. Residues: CASGRTGTDNQPQHF.

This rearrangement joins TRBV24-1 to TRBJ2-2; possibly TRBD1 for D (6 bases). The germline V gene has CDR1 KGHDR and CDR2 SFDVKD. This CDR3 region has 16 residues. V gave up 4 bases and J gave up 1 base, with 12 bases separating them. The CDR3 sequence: CATSEDTGLNTGELFF. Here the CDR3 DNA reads TGTGCCACCAGTGAGGACACAGGGCTGAACACCGGGGAGCTGTTTTTT.

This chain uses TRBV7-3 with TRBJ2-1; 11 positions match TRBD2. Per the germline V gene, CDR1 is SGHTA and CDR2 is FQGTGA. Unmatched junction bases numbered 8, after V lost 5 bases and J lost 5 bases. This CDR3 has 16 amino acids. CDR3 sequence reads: CASSPIGTSGDNEQFF. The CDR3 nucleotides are TGTGCCAGCAGCCCCATCGGGACTAGCGGAGACAATGAGCAGTTCTTC.

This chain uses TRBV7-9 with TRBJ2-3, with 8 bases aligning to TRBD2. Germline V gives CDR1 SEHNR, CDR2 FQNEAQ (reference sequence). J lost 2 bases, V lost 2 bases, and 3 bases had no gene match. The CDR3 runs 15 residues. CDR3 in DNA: TGTGCCAGCAGCTTACGCGGGAGGCCCACAGATACGCAGTATTTT. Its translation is CASSLRGRPTDTQYF.

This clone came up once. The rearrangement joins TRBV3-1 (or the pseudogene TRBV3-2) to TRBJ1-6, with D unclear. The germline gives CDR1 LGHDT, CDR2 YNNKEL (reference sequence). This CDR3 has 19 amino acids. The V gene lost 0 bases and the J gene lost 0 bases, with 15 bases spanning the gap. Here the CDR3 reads CASSQDLPNASSYNSPLHF. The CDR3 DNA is TGTGCCAGCAGCCAAGACCTCCCTAACGCGAGCTCCTATAATTCACCCCTCCACTTT.

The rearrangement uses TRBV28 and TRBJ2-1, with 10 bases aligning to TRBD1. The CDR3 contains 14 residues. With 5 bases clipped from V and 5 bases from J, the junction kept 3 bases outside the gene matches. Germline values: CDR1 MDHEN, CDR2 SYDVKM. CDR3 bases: TGTGCCAGCAGTAGGACAGGGGGGAACAATGAGCAGTTCTTC. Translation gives CASSRTGGNNEQFF. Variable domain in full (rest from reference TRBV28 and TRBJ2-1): DVKVTQSSRYLVKRTGEKVFLECVQDMDHENMFWYRQDPGLGLRLIYFSYDVKMKEKGDIPEGYSVSREKKERFSLILESASTNQTSMYLCASSRTGGNNEQFFGPGTRLTVL.

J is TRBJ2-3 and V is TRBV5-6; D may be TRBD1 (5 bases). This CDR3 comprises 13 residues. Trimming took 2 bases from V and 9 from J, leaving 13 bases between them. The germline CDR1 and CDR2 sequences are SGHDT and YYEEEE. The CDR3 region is CASSLKGIDTQYF. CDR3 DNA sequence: TGTGCCAGCAGCTTAAAGGGGATAGACACGCAGTATTTT. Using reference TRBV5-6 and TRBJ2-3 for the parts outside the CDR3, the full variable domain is DAGVTQSPTHLIKTRGQQVTLRCSPKSGHDTVSWYQQALGQGPQFIFQYYEEEERQRGNFPDRFSGHQFPNYSSELNVNALLLGDSALYLCASSLKGIDTQYFGPGTRLTVL.

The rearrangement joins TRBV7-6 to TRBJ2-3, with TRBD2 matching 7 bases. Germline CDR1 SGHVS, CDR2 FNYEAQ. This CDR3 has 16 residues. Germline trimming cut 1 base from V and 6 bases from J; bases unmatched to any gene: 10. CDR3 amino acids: CASSLEASGPPDTQYF. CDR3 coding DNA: TGTGCCAGCAGCTTAGAGGCTAGCGGCCCCCCGGATACGCAGTATTTT.

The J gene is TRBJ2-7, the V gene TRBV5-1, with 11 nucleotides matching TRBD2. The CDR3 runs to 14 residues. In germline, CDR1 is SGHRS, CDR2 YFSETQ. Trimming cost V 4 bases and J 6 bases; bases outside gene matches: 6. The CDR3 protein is CASSTTSGGSEQYF. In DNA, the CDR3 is TGCGCCAGCAGCACTACTAGCGGGGGTAGCGAGCAGTACTTC.

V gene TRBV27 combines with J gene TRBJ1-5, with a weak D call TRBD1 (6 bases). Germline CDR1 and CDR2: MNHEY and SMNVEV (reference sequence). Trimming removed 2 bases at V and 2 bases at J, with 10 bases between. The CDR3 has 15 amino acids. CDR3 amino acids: CASSLEGVGNQPQHF. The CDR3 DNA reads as TGTGCCAGCAGTTTAGAGGGGGTTGGCAATCAGCCCCAGCATTTT.

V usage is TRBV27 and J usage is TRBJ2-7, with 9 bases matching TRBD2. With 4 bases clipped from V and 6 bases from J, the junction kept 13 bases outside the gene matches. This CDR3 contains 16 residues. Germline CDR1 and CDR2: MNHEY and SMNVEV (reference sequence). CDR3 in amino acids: CASSSLSSGKGGEQYF. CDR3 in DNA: TGTGCCAGCAGTTCTCTCTCTAGCGGGAAAGGTGGCGAGCAGTACTTC.

Here the CDR3 reads CASSLKMWGSTDTQYF. DNA for the CDR3: TGTGCCAGCAGCTTAAAGATGTGGGGCAGCACAGATACGCAGTATTTT. V usage is TRBV7-2 and J usage is TRBJ2-3; tentatively, D is TRBD1 (5 bases). The germline V gene has CDR1 SGHTA and CDR2 FQGNSA. V lost 2 bases to trimming and J lost 0 bases, with 12 bases between them. CDR3 length: 16 residues. The entire variable domain, with the rest obtained from reference TRBV7-2 and TRBJ2-3, is as follows: GAGVSQSPSNKVTEKGKDVELRCDPISGHTALYWYRQSLGQGLEFLIYFQGNSAPDKSGLPSDRFSAERTGGSVSTLTIQRTQQEDSAVYLCASSLKMWGSTDTQYFGPGTRLTVL.

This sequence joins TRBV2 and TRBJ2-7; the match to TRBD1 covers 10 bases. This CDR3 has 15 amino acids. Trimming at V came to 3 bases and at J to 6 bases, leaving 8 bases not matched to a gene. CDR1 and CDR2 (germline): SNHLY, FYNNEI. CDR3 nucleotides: TGTGCCAGCAGTGAGGGGGACAGGGGTGTGGGCGAGCAGTACTTC. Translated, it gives CASSEGDRGVGEQYF.

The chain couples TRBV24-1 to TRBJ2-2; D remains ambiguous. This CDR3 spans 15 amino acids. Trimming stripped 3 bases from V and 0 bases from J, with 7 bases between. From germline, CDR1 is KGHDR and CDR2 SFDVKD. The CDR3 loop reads CATSDADTNTGELFF. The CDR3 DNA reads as TGTGCCACCAGTGATGCCGACACGAACACCGGGGAGCTGTTTTTT.

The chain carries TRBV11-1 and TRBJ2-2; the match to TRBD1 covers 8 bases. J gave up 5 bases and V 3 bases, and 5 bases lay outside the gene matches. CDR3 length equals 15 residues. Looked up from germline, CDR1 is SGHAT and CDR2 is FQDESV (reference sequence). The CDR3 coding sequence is TGTGCCAGCAGCTTGGACAGGGAGTTTACCGGGGAGCTGTTTTTT. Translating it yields CASSLDREFTGELFF.

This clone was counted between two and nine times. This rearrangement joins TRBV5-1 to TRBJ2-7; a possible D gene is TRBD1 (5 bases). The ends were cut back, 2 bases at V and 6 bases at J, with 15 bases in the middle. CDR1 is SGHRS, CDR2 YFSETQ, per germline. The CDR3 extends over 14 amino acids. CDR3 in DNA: TGCGCCAGCAGCTTACGTCAGGGCTCAGGCGAGCAGTACTTC. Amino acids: CASSLRQGSGEQYF.

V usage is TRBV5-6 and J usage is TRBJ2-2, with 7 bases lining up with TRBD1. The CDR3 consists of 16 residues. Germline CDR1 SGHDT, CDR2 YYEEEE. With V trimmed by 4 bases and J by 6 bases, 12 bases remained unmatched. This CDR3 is CASSRAQGVVAGELFF. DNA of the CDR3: TGTGCCAGCAGCCGGGCTCAGGGGGTGGTGGCCGGGGAGCTGTTTTTT.

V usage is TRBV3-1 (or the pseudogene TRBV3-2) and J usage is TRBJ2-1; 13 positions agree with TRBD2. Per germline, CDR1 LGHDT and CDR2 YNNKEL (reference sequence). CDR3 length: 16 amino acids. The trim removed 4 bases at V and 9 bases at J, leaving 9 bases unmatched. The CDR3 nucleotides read TGTGCCAGCAGCCGCCCACTAGCGGGAGGGGAGGTTGAGCAGTTCTTC. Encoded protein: CASSRPLAGGEVEQFF.

DNA for the CDR3: TGTGCCAGCTCACCACCGAACCCAGGGTACAATGAGCAGTTCTTC. This codes for CASSPPNPGYNEQFF. The rearrangement joins TRBV18 to TRBJ2-1; a possible D gene is TRBD1 (5 bases). CDR3 length equals 15 residues. Germline V gene data show CDR1 as KGHSH and CDR2 as LQKENI. Trimming removed 0 bases at V and 4 bases at J, with 10 bases between.

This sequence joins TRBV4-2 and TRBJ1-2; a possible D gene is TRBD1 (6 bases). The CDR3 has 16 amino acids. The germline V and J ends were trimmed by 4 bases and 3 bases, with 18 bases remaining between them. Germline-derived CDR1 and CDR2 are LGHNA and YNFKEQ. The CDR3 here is CASSLKPQGSDYGYTF. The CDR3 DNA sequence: TGTGCCAGCAGCCTCAAACCACAGGGATCTGACTATGGCTACACCTTC.

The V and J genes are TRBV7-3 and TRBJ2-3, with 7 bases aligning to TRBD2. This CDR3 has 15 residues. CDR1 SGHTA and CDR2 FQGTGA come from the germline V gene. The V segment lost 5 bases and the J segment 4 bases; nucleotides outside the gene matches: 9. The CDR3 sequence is CASSRFAGVPDTQYF. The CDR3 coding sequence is TGTGCCAGCAGCCGGTTCGCGGGAGTACCAGATACGCAGTATTTT.

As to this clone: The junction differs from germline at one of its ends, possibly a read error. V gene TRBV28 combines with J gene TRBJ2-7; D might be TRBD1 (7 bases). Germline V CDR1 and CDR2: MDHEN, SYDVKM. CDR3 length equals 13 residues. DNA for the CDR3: TGTGCCAGCAGTTCAGGGGGTACGGGACTTAGAACCTTC. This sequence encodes CASSSGGTGLRTF.

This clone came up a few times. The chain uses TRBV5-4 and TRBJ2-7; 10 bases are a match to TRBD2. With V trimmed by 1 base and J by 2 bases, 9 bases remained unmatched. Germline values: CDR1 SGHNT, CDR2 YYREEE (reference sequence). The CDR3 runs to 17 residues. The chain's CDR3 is CASSLTRLAGKPYEQYF. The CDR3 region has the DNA TGTGCCAGCAGCTTGACTCGACTAGCGGGTAAACCCTACGAGCAGTACTTC.

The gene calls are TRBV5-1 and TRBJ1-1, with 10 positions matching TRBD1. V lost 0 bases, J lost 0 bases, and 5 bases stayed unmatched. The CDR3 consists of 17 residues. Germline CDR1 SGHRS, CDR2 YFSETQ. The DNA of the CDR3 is TGCGCCAGCAGCTTGGTAGGACAGGGGGTAATGAACACTGAAGCTTTCTTT. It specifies CASSLVGQGVMNTEAFF.